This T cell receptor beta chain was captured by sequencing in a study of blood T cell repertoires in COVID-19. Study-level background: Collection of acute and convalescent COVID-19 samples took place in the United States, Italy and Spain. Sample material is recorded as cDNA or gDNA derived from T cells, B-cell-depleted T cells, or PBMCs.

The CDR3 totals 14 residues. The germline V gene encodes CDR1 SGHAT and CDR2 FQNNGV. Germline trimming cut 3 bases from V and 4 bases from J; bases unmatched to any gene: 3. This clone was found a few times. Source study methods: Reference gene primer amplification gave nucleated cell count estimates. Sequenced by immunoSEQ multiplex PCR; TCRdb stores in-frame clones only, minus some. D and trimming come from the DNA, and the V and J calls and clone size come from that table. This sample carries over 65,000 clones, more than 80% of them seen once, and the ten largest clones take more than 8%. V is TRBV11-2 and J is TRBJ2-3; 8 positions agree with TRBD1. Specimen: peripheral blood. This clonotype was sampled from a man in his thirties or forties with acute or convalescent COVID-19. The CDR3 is CASSLVTGADTQYF. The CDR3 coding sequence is TGTGCCAGCAGCTTGGTGACAGGGGCAGATACGCAGTATTTT.